The 10 T cell receptor beta chains presented below share a single source sample, sequenced in a study of blood T cell dynamics during melanoma immunotherapy (dated by TCRdb to 2019 to 2021). This specimen's time point label, per the study, means: week 3, after first cycle of checkpoint inhibitor. Library generation was performed with the immunoSEQ multiplex PCR assay. TCRdb holds this immuneACCESS table with in-frame rearrangements only. Some clones are missing; in checked studies, unresolved V genes explain under half, and the rest has no known cause. This sample is represented by roughly 2,000 clones; roughly 93% of them were singletons. The top ten constitute 0.7% to 0.9% of the sample. Source: effector memory CD8+ T cells from blood, taken from a patient treated with checkpoint blockade. The receptor set was obtained from a human donor with melanoma.

The chain links TRBV4-1 to TRBJ2-5; perhaps D is TRBD1 or TRBD2 (5 bases each). This CDR3 spans 15 amino acids. V was pared by 0 bases and J by 3 bases, with 11 bases between. CDR1 is MGHRA, CDR2 YSYEKL, per germline. CDR3 residues: CASSQEIGTEETQYF. DNA for the CDR3: TGCGCCAGCAGCCAAGAAATAGGGACGGAAGAGACCCAGTACTTC.

This chain links TRBV2 with TRBJ2-7; the D is unclear. The CDR3 consists of 13 residues. V was shortened by 0 bases and J by 3 bases, with 6 bases between the two germline ends. The V gene's germline CDR1 is SNHLY and CDR2 FYNNEI. CDR3 protein: CASSEAGYYEQYF. For the CDR3, the DNA is TGTGCCAGCAGTGAAGCAGGGTACTACGAGCAGTACTTC. Using reference TRBV2 and TRBJ2-7 for the parts outside the CDR3, the full variable domain is EPEVTQTPSHQVTQMGQEVILRCVPISNHLYFYWYRQILGQKVEFLVSFYNNEISEKSEIFDDQFSVERPDGSNFTLKIRSTKLEDSAMYFCASSEAGYYEQYFGPGTRLTVT.

The J gene is TRBJ1-1, the V gene TRBV19; D is unresolved. CDR1 is LNHDA, CDR2 SQIVND, per germline (reference sequence). V lost 6 bases and J lost 2, with 13 bases in between. The CDR3 loop spans 14 amino acids. The CDR3 region has the DNA TGTGCCAGTAGAGACGGTGATTTCAACACTGAAGCTTTCTTT. Translation gives CASRDGDFNTEAFF.

This clone occurred a few times. The V call is TRBV5-1, the J call TRBJ1-5; a possible D gene is TRBD1 (5 bases). Trimming pared 1 base from V and 1 base from J, leaving 9 bases between. CDR3 length equals 15 residues. Per the germline V gene, CDR1 is SGHRS and CDR2 is YFSETQ. CDR3 protein: CASSLRGESNQPQHF. CDR3 in DNA: TGCGCCAGCAGCTTGCGAGGGGAGAGCAATCAGCCCCAGCATTTT.

A word on this clone: The conserved final phenylalanine or tryptophan is absent from the CDR3, which likely points to a read error. The rearrangement uses TRBV4-2 and TRBJ2-4, with 7 bases aligning to TRBD2. Germline lookup yields CDR1 LGHNA and CDR2 YNFKEQ. The CDR3 covers 15 residues. Losses at the gene ends were 3 bases for V and 7 bases for J; bases not matched to a gene: 9. CDR3 DNA sequence: TGTGCCAGCAGCCAGTCCGGCGGGGGAGGGAACATTCAGTACCTC. Translation gives CASSQSGGGGNIQYL.

The chain employs TRBV7-9 and TRBJ2-3; TRBD2 aligns across 10 bases. This CDR3 comprises 17 residues. CDR1 SEHNR and CDR2 FQNEAQ come from the germline V gene (reference sequence). V was pared by 2 bases and J by 6 bases, with 11 bases of the junction left unmatched. The CDR3, as DNA: TGTGCCAGCAGCTTATTGTCTAGCGGGAGAGGATTGGATACGCAGTATTTT. Translation: CASSLLSSGRGLDTQYF.

This chain uses TRBV7-3 with TRBJ2-2, with TRBD1 matching 8 bases. CDR1 and CDR2 (germline): SGHTA, FQGTGA. V was pared by 3 bases and J by 6 bases, with 9 bases of the junction left unmatched. The CDR3 consists of 16 residues. This chain's CDR3 is CASSFLAGGAPGELFF. DNA for the CDR3: TGTGCCAGCAGCTTCCTAGCAGGGGGCGCGCCCGGGGAGCTGTTTTTT.

The V call is TRBV28, the J call TRBJ1-2; 10 bases are shared with TRBD1. CDR1 MDHEN and CDR2 SYDVKM come from the germline V gene. The CDR3 consists of 16 residues. The J segment lost 4 bases and the V segment lost 3 bases, leaving 8 bases of the junction unmatched. CDR3 in amino acids: CASSLTRQGAGYGYTF. The CDR3 DNA follows: TGTGCCAGCAGTTTGACCCGACAGGGGGCAGGCTATGGCTACACCTTC.

The chain combines TRBV7-3 with TRBJ2-1, with TRBD2 identical over 7 bases. J lost 0 bases, V lost 5 bases, and 7 bases had no gene match. Germline V gives CDR1 SGHTA, CDR2 FQGTGA. This CDR3 comprises 16 residues. CDR3 residues: CASSPLGGSSYNEQFF. The CDR3 bases are TGTGCCAGCAGCCCTCTGGGCGGGAGCTCCTACAATGAGCAGTTCTTC.

CDR3 nucleotides: TGTGCCAGCAGCCTACAGTCGGTCCTTGGCTACACCTTC. It is translated as CASSLQSVLGYTF. The chain joins TRBV14 to TRBJ1-2; no firm D call. Trimming removed 4 bases from V and 7 bases from J, with 13 bases in between. Germline V gives CDR1 SGHDN, CDR2 FVKESK. This CDR3 is 13 amino acids long.